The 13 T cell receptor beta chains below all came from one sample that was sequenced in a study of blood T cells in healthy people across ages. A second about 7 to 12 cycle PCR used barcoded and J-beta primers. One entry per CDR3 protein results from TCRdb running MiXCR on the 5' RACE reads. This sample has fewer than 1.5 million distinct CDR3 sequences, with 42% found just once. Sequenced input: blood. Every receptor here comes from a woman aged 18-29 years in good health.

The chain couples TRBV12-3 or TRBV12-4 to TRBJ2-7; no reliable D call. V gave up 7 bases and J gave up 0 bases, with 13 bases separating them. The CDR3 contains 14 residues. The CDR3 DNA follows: TGTGCCAGCACGCCGACGGACGGCTCCTACGAGCAGTACTTC. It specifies CASTPTDGSYEQYF.

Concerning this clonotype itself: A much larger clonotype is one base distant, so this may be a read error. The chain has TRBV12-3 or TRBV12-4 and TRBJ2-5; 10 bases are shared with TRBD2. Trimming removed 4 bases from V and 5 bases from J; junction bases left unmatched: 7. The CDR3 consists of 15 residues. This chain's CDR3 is CASSSGRAGGETQYF. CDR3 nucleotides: TGTGCCAGCAGTTCGGGACGAGCGGGAGGGGAGACCCAGTACTTC.

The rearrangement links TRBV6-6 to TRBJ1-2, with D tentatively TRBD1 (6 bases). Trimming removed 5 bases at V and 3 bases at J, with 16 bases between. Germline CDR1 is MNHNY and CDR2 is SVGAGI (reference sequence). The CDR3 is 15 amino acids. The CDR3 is CASSLGTSRDYGYTF. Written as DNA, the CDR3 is TGTGCCAGCAGTCTCGGGACATCTCGGGACTATGGCTACACCTTC.

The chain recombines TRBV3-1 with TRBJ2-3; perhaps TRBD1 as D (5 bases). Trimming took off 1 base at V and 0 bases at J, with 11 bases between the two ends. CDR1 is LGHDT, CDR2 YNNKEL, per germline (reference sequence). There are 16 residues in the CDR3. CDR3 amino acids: CASSQVTGPSTDTQYF. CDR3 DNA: TGTGCCAGCAGCCAAGTAACAGGACCGAGCACAGATACGCAGTATTTT.

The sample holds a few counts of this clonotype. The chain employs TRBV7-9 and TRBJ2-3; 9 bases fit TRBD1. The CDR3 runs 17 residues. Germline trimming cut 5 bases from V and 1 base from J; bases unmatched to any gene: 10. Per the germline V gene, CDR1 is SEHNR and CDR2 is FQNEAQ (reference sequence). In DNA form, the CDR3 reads TGTGCCAGCAGCAAAGGACAGGGGCGTAACGGCACAGATACGCAGTATTTT. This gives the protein CASSKGQGRNGTDTQYF.

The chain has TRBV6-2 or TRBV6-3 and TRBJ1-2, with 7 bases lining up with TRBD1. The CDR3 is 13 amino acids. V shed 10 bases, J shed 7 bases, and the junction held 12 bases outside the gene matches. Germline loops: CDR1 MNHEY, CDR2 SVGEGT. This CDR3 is CATLQGTSGGYTF. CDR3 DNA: TGTGCCACCCTACAGGGGACATCGGGTGGCTACACCTTC.

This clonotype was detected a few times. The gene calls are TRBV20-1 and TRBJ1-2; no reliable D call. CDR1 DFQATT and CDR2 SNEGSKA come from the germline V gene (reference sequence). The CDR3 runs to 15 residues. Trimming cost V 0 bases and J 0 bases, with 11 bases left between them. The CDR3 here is CSARDPTETNYGYTF. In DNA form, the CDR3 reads TGCAGTGCTAGAGATCCCACAGAAACTAACTATGGCTACACCTTC.

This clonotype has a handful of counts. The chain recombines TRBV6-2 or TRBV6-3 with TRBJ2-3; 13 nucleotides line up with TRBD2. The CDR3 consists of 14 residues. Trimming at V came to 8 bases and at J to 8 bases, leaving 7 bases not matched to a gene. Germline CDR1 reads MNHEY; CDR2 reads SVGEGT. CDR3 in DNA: TGTGCCAGCGGGGGACTAGCGGGAAGGAGTACGCAGTATTTT. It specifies CASGGLAGRSTQYF.

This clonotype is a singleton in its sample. In nucleotides, the CDR3 is TGCAGTGCTATACTAGCGGGGGGGCCAGATACGCAGTATTTT. This sequence encodes CSAILAGGPDTQYF. The chain carries TRBV20-1 and TRBJ2-3; 13 bases are shared with TRBD2. The trim removed 4 bases at V and 4 bases at J, leaving 2 bases unmatched. The CDR3 has 14 amino acids. The germline V gene has CDR1 DFQATT and CDR2 SNEGSKA (reference sequence).

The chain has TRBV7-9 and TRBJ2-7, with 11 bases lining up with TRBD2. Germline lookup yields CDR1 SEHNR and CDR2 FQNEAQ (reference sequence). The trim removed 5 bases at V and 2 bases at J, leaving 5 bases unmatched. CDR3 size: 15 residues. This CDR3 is CASSPGLADAYEQYF. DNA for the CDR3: TGTGCCAGCAGCCCGGGACTAGCGGACGCCTACGAGCAGTACTTC. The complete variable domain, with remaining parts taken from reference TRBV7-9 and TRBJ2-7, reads DTGVSQNPRHKITKRGQNVTFRCDPISEHNRLYWYRQTLGQGPEFLTYFQNEAQLEKSRLLSDRFSAERPKGSFSTLEIQRTEQGDSAMYLCASSPGLADAYEQYFGPGTRLTVT.

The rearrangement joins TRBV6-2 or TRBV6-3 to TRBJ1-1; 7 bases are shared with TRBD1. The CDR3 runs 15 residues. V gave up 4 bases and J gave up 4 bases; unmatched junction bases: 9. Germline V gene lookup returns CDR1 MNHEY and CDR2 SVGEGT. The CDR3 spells CASSSWDSLGTEAFF. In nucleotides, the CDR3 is TGTGCCAGCAGTTCTTGGGACAGCCTGGGCACTGAAGCTTTCTTT.

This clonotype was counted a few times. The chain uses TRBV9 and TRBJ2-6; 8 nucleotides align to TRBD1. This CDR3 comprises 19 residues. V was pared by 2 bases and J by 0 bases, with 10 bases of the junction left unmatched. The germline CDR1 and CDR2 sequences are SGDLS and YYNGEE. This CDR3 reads CASSVSPGQDHSGANVLTF. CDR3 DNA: TGTGCCAGCAGCGTTTCTCCGGGACAGGACCACTCTGGGGCCAACGTCCTGACTTTC.

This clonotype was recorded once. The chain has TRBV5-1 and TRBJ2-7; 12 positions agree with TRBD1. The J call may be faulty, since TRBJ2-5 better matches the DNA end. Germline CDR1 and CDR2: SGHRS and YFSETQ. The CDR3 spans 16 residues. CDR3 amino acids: CASSLGDRGLGETQYF. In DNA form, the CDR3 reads TGCGCCAGCAGCTTGGGGGACAGGGGGCTTGGAGAGACCCAGTACTTC.